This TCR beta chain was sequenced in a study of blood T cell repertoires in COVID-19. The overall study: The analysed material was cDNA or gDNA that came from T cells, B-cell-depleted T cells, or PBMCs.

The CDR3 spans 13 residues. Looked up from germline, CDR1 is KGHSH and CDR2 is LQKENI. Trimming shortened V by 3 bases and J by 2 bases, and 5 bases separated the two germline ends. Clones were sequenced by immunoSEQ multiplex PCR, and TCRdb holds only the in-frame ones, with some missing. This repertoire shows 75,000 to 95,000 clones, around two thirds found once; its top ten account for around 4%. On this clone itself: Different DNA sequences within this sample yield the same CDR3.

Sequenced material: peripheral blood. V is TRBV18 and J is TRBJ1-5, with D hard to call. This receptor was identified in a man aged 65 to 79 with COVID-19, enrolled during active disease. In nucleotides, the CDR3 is TGTGCCAGCTCACCGGCGGGCAATCAGCCCCAGCATTTT. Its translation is CASSPAGNQPQHF.